This T cell receptor (beta chain) was documented in a study of identifying expanded T cells in peripheral blood. No infections or other immune events were documented during collection. Trimming cost V 1 base and J 5 bases, with 11 bases left between them. From germline, CDR1 is SGHAT and CDR2 FQNNGV. The CDR3 length is 15 residues. Using immunoSEQ multiplex PCR, the repertoire was profiled, and TCRdb retains in-frame clones only, with some absent. The sample shows around 100,000 clones, about 90% of them seen only once. The chain recombines TRBV11-2 with TRBJ1-4, with D tentatively TRBD1 (5 bases). Sequencing used blood. The sequence was collected from a person aged 18 to 75 in good health. The CDR3 sequence: CASSLGTLWNEKLFF. The DNA of the CDR3 is TGTGCCAGCAGCTTAGGGACATTATGGAATGAAAAACTGTTTTTT.